The rows below give T cell receptor beta chains drawn from one sample of a study of T cells in Graves' hyperthyroidism and ophthalmopathy. TCRdb called the multiplex PCR reads again in MiXCR, with one record for every CDR3 protein. The sample consists of about 300,000 distinct CDR3 sequences, approximately 18% of them appearing once. Specimen: blood. These receptors came from a man aged 50-59 years with Graves' ophthalmopathy. CDR3s include the opening cysteine and the closing phenylalanine or tryptophan.

V gene	J gene	CDR3 protein
TRBV5-1	TRBJ2-3	CASSNDTSSTDTQYF
TRBV20-1	TRBJ1-6	CSAQRGQAERFTLHF
TRBV7-9	TRBJ1-5	CASSSGGPQHF
TRBV7-2	TRBJ2-7	CASSIRTSGKPPYEQYF
TRBV20-1	TRBJ2-2	CSARDLAGGTGELFF
TRBV28	TRBJ1-4	CASSLVITTNEKLFF
TRBV7-8	TRBJ2-5	CASSHGTFRPQETQYF
TRBV7-9	TRBJ1-1	CASSLGVSGNTEAFF
TRBV27	TRBJ2-7	CASSYASGSPHEQYF
TRBV5-6	TRBJ1-4	CASSFRVVDEKLFF
TRBV10-3	TRBJ2-3	CAISESTDTQYF
TRBV2	TRBJ2-2	CASSVEGTGELFF
TRBV6-1	TRBJ2-6	CASSLGQGVNVLTF
TRBV5-6	TRBJ2-2	CASSLGRSGELFF
TRBV27	TRBJ2-1	CASSLRLAGGSPYNEQFF
TRBV20-1	TRBJ2-7	CSAHSPGQGSYEQYF
TRBV9	TRBJ1-1	CASSVEEGPNTEAFF
TRBV2	TRBJ2-7	CASSGTLASEQYF
TRBV29-1	TRBJ2-7	CSVETSGSPEQYF